These 22 T cell receptor beta chains were all obtained from the same sample, sequenced in a study of blood T cell repertoires in COVID-19. The protocol was immunoSEQ multiplex PCR, while the TCRdb copy is restricted to in-frame clones and leaves out a portion. The table shows fewer than 400,000 clones, with about 89% occurring only once. The sample was PBMCs or T cells enriched from blood (not recorded which). The receptors come from a man aged 60 to 75 who had recovered from COVID-19.

The chain combines TRBV27 with TRBJ1-4; 7 bases agree with TRBD1. J was trimmed by 4 bases and V by 4 bases; bases with no gene match: 3. Germline lookup yields CDR1 MNHEY and CDR2 SMNVEV (reference sequence). There are 14 residues in the CDR3. The CDR3 sequence: CASSWTGFNEKLFF. CDR3 bases: TGTGCCAGCAGTTGGACAGGCTTTAATGAAAAACTGTTTTTT.

The genes are TRBV7-2 and TRBJ2-3; D is ambiguous. V lost 5 bases and J 6 bases, leaving 6 bases between the germline ends. The CDR3 runs to 11 residues. Germline lookup yields CDR1 SGHTA and CDR2 FQGNSA. CDR3 region: CASSPYDTQYF. The CDR3 nucleotides read TGTGCCAGCAGCCCCTATGATACGCAGTATTTT.

The gene calls are TRBV19 and TRBJ1-5, with 7 positions matching TRBD1. The V gene's germline CDR1 is LNHDA and CDR2 SQIVND (reference sequence). This CDR3 is 15 amino acids long. V was clipped by 2 bases and J by 5 bases; unmatched bases: 6. The CDR3 here is CASSIQNRGHQPQHF. In DNA form, the CDR3 reads TGTGCCAGTAGTATACAAAACAGGGGCCATCAGCCCCAGCATTTT.

V usage is TRBV2 and J usage is TRBJ2-5; TRBD1 is a possible D gene (6 bases). The CDR3 length is 14 residues. In germline, CDR1 is SNHLY, CDR2 FYNNEI. Trimming took 2 bases from V and 0 from J, leaving 7 bases between them. The DNA of the CDR3 is TGTGCCAGCAGTGAAAACAGGGACCAAGAGACCCAGTACTTC. This gives the protein CASSENRDQETQYF. The variable domain in full, with the rest retrieved from reference TRBV2 and TRBJ2-5, is EPEVTQTPSHQVTQMGQEVILRCVPISNHLYFYWYRQILGQKVEFLVSFYNNEISEKSEIFDDQFSVERPDGSNFTLKIRSTKLEDSAMYFCASSENRDQETQYFGPGTRLLVL.

The V and J genes are TRBV5-5 and TRBJ2-7, with 10 nucleotides matching TRBD1. Losses at the gene ends were 2 bases for V and 2 bases for J; bases not matched to a gene: 1. The CDR3 loop spans 14 amino acids. The germline V gene has CDR1 SGHKS and CDR2 YYEKEE (reference sequence). The CDR3 DNA is TGTGCCAGCAGCTTCGACAGGGGGCCCTACGAGCAGTACTTC. It translates to CASSFDRGPYEQYF.

V is TRBV4-1 and J is TRBJ2-7, with unresolved D. Germline CDR1 and CDR2: MGHRA and YSYEKL. The V end was cut by 2 bases, the J end by 3 bases, with 14 bases between. The CDR3 runs 15 residues. The DNA for the CDR3 is TGCGCCAGCAGCCAACCATCCCCGAGGAGCTACGAGCAGTACTTC. This gives the protein CASSQPSPRSYEQYF.

The V call is TRBV9, the J call TRBJ2-7; 15 nucleotides match TRBD2. In germline, CDR1 is SGDLS, CDR2 YYNGEE. The CDR3 loop spans 20 amino acids. The junction had 15 bases not matched to a gene; V was cut back by 4 bases and J by 1 base. The CDR3 is CASSPQRSLGLAGGSYEQYF. The DNA of the CDR3 is TGTGCCAGCAGCCCCCAGAGAAGCCTGGGACTAGCGGGAGGATCCTACGAGCAGTACTTC.

The rearrangement links TRBV28 to TRBJ1-6, with 7 bases identical to TRBD1. This CDR3 has 15 residues. Germline V gene data show CDR1 as MDHEN and CDR2 as SYDVKM. V shed 4 bases, J shed 7 bases, and the junction held 7 bases outside the gene matches. In DNA form, the CDR3 reads TGTGCCAGCAGTTACCTCCGACAGGGAAATTCACCCCTCCACTTT. Translated: CASSYLRQGNSPLHF.

This sequence joins TRBV7-9 and TRBJ1-2, with D hard to call. This CDR3 is 15 amino acids long. CDR1 is SEHNR and CDR2 is FQNEAQ in the germline V gene (reference sequence). The V gene lost 5 bases and the J gene lost 8 bases, with 21 bases spanning the gap. In DNA form, the CDR3 reads TGTGCCAGCAGCCCACCTAGGCCTTGGGAGGTCGGCTACACCTTC. It encodes CASSPPRPWEVGYTF.

This clone has only one observation. The chain couples TRBV7-2 to TRBJ1-6; unclear D gene. V lost 3 bases to trimming and J lost 4 bases, with 7 bases between them. Germline assignment: CDR1 SGHTA and CDR2 FQGNSA. CDR3 size: 14 residues. CDR3 region: CASSFLQYNSPLHF. CDR3 nucleotide sequence: TGTGCCAGCAGCTTCTTACAGTATAATTCACCCCTCCACTTT.

This chain connects TRBV7-2 to TRBJ2-5; 7 positions agree with TRBD2. V shed 0 bases, J shed 5 bases, and the junction held 0 bases outside the gene matches. Per germline, CDR1 SGHTA and CDR2 FQGNSA. The CDR3 loop spans 13 amino acids. CDR3 amino acids: CASSLARGETQYF. CDR3 DNA sequence: TGTGCCAGCAGCTTAGCGCGGGGGGAGACCCAGTACTTC.

J is TRBJ2-2 and V is TRBV5-5; 8 bases are a match to TRBD2. Germline-derived CDR1 and CDR2 are SGHKS and YYEKEE (reference sequence). The CDR3 totals 15 residues. V lost 2 bases and J lost 4; bases outside the gene matches: 4. DNA of the CDR3: TGTGCCAGCAGCTTAACCGGGAGGGGCACCGGGGAGCTGTTTTTT. Its protein product is CASSLTGRGTGELFF. Full variable domain (missing parts from reference TRBV5-5 and TRBJ2-2): DAGVTQSPTHLIKTRGQQVTLRCSPISGHKSVSWYQQVLGQGPQFIFQYYEKEERGRGNFPDRFSARQFPNYSSELNVNALLLGDSALYLCASSLTGRGTGELFFGEGSRLTVL.

In its sample, this clone was seen once. This chain joins TRBV7-2 and TRBJ2-2, with D perhaps TRBD2 (5 bases). The V and J ends lost 4 bases and 5 bases respectively, with 8 bases between them. Germline CDR1 and CDR2: SGHTA and FQGNSA. The CDR3 spans 13 residues. This CDR3 reads CASSSTRTGELFF. The DNA for the CDR3 is TGTGCCAGCAGCTCCACTAGGACCGGGGAGCTGTTTTTT.

The V call is TRBV9, the J call TRBJ2-1, with D possibly matching TRBD1 (6 bases). CDR1 and CDR2 from the germline V gene are SGDLS and YYNGEE. Trimming pared 4 bases from V and 3 bases from J, leaving 17 bases between. The CDR3 has 16 residues. In DNA, the CDR3 is TGTGCCAGCAGCTATGGGTTAGGACAGATCTACAATGAGCAGTTCTTC. Protein sequence: CASSYGLGQIYNEQFF.

The V and J genes are TRBV18 and TRBJ2-5; no reliable D call. Per the germline V gene, CDR1 is KGHSH and CDR2 is LQKENI. CDR3 length: 14 amino acids. V gave up 6 bases and J gave up 4 bases, with 15 bases separating them. The CDR3 coding sequence is TGTGCCAGCTCTAGCTCGGGTCTCGGAGAGACCCAGTACTTC. Protein sequence: CASSSSGLGETQYF.

The chain's CDR3 is CASSEGALTEAFF. CDR3 in DNA: TGTGCCAGCAGTGAAGGAGCTCTCACTGAAGCTTTCTTT. The chain uses TRBV2 and TRBJ1-1; the D is unclear. The CDR3 contains 13 residues. Trimming took off 1 base at V and 4 bases at J, with 7 bases between the two ends. Germline V gene sequence: CDR1 SNHLY, CDR2 FYNNEI.

This rearrangement joins TRBV5-4 to TRBJ1-5; maybe TRBD1 (6 bases). Germline V gene lookup returns CDR1 SGHNT and CDR2 YYREEE (reference sequence). This CDR3 contains 14 residues. The V and J ends lost 0 bases and 5 bases respectively, with 9 bases between them. This chain's CDR3 is CASSLAGDDQPQHF. CDR3 in DNA: TGTGCCAGCAGCTTGGCAGGGGACGATCAGCCCCAGCATTTT.

The rearrangement uses TRBV5-1 and TRBJ2-1; 9 nucleotides line up with TRBD1. The V segment lost 0 bases and the J segment 1 base; nucleotides outside the gene matches: 2. This CDR3 is built from 16 residues. CDR1 is SGHRS and CDR2 is YFSETQ in the germline V gene. The CDR3 nucleotides are TGCGCCAGCAGCTTGGGTGGGACAGGGTCCTACAATGAGCAGTTCTTC. Its protein product is CASSLGGTGSYNEQFF. Combining the CDR3 with reference TRBV5-1 and TRBJ2-1 gives the whole variable domain KAGVTQTPRYLIKTRGQQVTLSCSPISGHRSVSWYQQTPGQGLQFLFEYFSETQRNKGNFPGRFSGRQFSNSRSEMNVSTLELGDSALYLCASSLGGTGSYNEQFFGPGTRLTVL.

The J gene is TRBJ1-2, the V gene TRBV19; TRBD1 matches at 8 bases. This CDR3 has 14 residues. Trimming took 1 base from V and 8 from J; bases not matched to a gene: 6. Germline V gene lookup returns CDR1 LNHDA and CDR2 SQIVND (reference sequence). CDR3 in DNA: TGTGCCAGTAGTATAGGGGACAGGCCCTTGGGCTACACCTTC. Translation: CASSIGDRPLGYTF.

The chain joins TRBV6-4 to TRBJ2-7, with TRBD2 identical over 9 bases. CDR1 is MRHNA and CDR2 is SNTAGT in the germline V gene. Losses at the gene ends were 9 bases for V and 2 bases for J; bases not matched to a gene: 8. The CDR3 spans 14 residues. For the CDR3, the DNA is TGTGCCAGGGCTAAAGCTAGCGGGACCTACGAGCAGTACTTC. It encodes CARAKASGTYEQYF.

V usage is TRBV9 and J usage is TRBJ1-3; 8 nucleotides agree with TRBD1. The J segment lost 0 bases and the V segment lost 4 bases, leaving 6 bases of the junction unmatched. Germline V gene data show CDR1 as SGDLS and CDR2 as YYNGEE. This CDR3 region has 16 residues. CDR3 DNA: TGTGCCAGCAGCTTGACAGGGGACCTCTCTGGAAACACCATATATTTT. It encodes CASSLTGDLSGNTIYF.

The chain recombines TRBV3-1 (or the pseudogene TRBV3-2) with TRBJ2-1; 15 bases match TRBD2. This CDR3 has 22 amino acids. V trimming: 0 bases; J trimming: 5 bases; junction bases outside the gene matches: 17. Per the germline V gene, CDR1 is LGHDT and CDR2 is YNNKEL (reference sequence). CDR3: CASSQDWGVGLAGGRLNNEQFF. CDR3 bases: TGTGCCAGCAGCCAAGATTGGGGGGTGGGACTAGCGGGAGGACGTCTCAACAATGAGCAGTTCTTC.